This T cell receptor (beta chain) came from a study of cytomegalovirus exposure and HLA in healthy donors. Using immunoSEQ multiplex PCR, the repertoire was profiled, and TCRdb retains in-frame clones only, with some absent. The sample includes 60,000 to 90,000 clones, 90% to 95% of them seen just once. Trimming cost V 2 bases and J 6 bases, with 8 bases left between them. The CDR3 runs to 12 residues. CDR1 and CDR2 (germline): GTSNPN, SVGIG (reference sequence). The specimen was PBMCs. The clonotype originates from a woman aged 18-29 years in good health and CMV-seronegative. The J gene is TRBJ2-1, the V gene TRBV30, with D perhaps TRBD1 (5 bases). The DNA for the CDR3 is TGTGCCTGGAGTAGACAGCTCAATGAGCAGTTCTTC. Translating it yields CAWSRQLNEQFF.